This T cell receptor beta chain was sequenced during a study of cytomegalovirus exposure and HLA in healthy donors. V lost 6 bases and J 4 bases, leaving 9 bases between the germline ends. The germline V gene has CDR1 MNHEY and CDR2 SVGAGI. The CDR3 consists of 12 residues. A multiplex PCR was run with 60 Vbeta primers and 13 Jbeta primers. Assay used: immunoSEQ multiplex PCR; TCRdb lists only in-frame clones, some missing. Among about 180,000 clones listed, about 72% were seen once. The J gene is TRBJ1-1, the V gene TRBV6-5; D perhaps matches TRBD1 (6 bases). The TCR originated in a human donor in good health. The sequencing sample was made of PBMCs. CDR3 region: CASSRGPTEAFF. The CDR3 DNA is TGTGCCAGCAGCAGGGGTCCCACTGAAGCTTTCTTT.